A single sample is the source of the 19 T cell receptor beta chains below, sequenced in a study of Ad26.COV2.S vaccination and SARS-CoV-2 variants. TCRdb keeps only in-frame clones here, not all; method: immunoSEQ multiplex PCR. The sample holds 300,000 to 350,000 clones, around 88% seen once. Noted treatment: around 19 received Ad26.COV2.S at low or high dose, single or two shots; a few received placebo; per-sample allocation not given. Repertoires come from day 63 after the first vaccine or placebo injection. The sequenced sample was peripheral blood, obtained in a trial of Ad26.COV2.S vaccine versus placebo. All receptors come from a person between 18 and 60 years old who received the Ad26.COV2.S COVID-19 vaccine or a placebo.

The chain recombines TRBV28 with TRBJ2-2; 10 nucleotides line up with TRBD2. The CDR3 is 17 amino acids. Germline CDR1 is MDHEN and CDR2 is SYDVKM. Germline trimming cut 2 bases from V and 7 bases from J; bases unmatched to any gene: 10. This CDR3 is CASSLVLAGVFSGELFF. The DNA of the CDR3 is TGTGCCAGCAGTTTAGTGCTAGCGGGAGTGTTCAGCGGGGAGCTGTTTTTT.

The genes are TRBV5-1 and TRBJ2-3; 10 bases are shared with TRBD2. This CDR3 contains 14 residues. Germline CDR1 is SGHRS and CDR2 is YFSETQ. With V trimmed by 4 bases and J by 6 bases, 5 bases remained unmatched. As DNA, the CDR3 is TGCGCCAGCAGCCCTCTAGCGGGAGAGGATACGCAGTATTTT. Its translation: CASSPLAGEDTQYF.

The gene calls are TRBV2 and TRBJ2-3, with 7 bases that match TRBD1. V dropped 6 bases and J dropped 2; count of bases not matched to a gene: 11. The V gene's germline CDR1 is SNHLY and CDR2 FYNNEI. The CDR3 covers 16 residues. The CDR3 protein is CASSVERDRATDTQYF. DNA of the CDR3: TGTGCCAGCAGCGTGGAGCGAGACAGGGCCACAGATACGCAGTATTTT.

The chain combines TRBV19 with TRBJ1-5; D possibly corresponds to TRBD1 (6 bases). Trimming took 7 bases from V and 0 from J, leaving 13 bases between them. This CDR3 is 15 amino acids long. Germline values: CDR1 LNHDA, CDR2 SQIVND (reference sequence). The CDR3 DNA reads TGTGCCAGTACTGAATCCAGGGGTAGCAATCAGCCCCAGCATTTT. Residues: CASTESRGSNQPQHF.

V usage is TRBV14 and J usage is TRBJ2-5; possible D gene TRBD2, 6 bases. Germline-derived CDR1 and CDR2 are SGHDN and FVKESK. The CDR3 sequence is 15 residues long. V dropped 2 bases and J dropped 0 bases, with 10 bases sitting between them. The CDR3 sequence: CASSQFPGDQETQYF. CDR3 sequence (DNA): TGTGCCAGCAGCCAATTCCCGGGGGACCAAGAGACCCAGTACTTC. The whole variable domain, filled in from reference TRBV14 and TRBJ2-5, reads EAGVTQFPSHSVIEKGQTVTLRCDPISGHDNLYWYRRVMGKEIKFLLHFVKESKQDESGMPNNRFLAERTGGTYSTLKVQPAELEDSGVYFCASSQFPGDQETQYFGPGTRLLVL.

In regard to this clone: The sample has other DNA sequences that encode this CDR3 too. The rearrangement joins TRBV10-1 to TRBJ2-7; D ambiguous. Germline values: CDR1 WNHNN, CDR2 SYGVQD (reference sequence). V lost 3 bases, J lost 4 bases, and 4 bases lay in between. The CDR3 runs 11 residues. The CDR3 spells CASSDGYEQYF. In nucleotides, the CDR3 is TGCGCCAGCAGTGATGGGTACGAGCAGTACTTC.

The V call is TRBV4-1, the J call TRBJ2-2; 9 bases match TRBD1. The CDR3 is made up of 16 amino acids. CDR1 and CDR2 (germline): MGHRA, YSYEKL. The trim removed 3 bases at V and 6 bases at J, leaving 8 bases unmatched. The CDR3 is CASSHSGTGFSGELFF. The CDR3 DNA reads TGCGCCAGCAGCCACTCCGGGACAGGGTTTTCCGGGGAGCTGTTTTTT.

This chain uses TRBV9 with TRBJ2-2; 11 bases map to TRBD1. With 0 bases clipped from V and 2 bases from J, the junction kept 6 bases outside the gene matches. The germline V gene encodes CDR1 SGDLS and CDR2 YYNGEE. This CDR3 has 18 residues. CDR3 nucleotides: TGTGCCAGCAGCGTAGCTACGGGACAGGGGGTTAACACCGGGGAGCTGTTTTTT. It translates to CASSVATGQGVNTGELFF.

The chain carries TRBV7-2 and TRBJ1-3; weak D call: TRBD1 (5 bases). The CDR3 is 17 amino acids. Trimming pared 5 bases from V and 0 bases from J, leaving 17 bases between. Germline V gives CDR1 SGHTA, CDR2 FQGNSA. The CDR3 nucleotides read TGTGCCAGCAGCCATAGGGATGGGGGGGGCTCTGGAAACACCATATATTTT. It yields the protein CASSHRDGGGSGNTIYF.

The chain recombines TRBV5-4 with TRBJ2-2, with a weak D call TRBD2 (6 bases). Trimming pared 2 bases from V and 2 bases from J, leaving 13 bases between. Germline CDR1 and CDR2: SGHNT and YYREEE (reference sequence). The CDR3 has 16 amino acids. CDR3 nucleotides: TGTGCCAGCAGCTTAGACCTAGCGCTAAACACCGGGGAGCTGTTTTTT. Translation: CASSLDLALNTGELFF.

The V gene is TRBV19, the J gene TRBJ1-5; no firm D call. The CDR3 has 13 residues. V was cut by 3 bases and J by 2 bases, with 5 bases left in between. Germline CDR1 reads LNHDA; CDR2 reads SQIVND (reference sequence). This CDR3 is CASSIRGNQPQHF. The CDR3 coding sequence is TGTGCCAGTAGTATCCGAGGCAATCAGCCCCAGCATTTT.

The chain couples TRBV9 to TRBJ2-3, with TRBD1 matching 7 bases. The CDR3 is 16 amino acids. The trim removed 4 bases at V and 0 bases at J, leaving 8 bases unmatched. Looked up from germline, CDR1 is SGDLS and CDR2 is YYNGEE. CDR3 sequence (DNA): TGTGCCAGCAGCCTCGGGACAGCTCCTAGCACAGATACGCAGTATTTT. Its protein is CASSLGTAPSTDTQYF.

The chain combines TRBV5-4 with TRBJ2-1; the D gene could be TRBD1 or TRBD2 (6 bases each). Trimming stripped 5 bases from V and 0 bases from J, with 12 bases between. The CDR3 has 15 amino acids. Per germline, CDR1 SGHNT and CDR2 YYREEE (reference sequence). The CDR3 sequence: CASRMGGNSYNEQFF. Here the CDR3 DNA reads TGTGCCAGCAGAATGGGGGGCAACTCCTACAATGAGCAGTTCTTC.

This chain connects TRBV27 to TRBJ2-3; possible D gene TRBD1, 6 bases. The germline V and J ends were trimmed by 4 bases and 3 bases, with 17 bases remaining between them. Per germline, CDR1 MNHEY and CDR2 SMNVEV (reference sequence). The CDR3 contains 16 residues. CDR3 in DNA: TGTGCCAGCAGTTCGCGAGGGGGTAGGGTGACAGATACGCAGTATTTT. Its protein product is CASSSRGGRVTDTQYF.

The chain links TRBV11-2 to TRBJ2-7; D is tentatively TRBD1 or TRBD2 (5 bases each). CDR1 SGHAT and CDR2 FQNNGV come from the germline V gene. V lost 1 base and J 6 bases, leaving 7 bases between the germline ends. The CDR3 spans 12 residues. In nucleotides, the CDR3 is TGTGCCAGCAGCTTAGCGGGGCTCGAGCAGTACTTC. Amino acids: CASSLAGLEQYF.

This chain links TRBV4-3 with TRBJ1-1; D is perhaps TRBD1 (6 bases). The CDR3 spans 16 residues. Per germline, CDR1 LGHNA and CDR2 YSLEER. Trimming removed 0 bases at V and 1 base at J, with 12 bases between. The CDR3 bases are TGCGCCAGCAGCCAAGAAAATGCGGGGGCGAACACTGAAGCTTTCTTT. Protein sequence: CASSQENAGANTEAFF.

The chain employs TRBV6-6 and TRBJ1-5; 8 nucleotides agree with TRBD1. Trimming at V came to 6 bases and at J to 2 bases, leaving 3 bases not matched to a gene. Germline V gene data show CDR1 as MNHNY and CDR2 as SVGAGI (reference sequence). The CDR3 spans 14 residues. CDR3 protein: CASRDRVGNQPQHF. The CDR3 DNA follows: TGTGCCAGCAGGGACAGGGTGGGCAATCAGCCCCAGCATTTT.

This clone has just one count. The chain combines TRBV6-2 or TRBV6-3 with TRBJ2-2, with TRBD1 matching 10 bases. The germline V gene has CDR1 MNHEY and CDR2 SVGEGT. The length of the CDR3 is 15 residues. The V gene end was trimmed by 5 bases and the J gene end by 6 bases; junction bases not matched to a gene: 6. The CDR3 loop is CASSPSGQGSGELFF. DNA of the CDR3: TGTGCCAGCAGTCCCTCGGGACAGGGGTCCGGGGAGCTGTTTTTT.

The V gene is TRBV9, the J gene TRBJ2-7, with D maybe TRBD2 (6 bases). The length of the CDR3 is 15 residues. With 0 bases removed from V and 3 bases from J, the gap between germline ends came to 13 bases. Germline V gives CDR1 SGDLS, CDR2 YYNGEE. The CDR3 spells CASSVASGGVYEQYF. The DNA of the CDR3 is TGTGCCAGCAGCGTAGCGTCCGGGGGTGTCTACGAGCAGTACTTC.